This passage covers 26 T cell receptor beta chains from one sample sequenced in a study of T cell responses to AZD1222 COVID-19 vaccine. The method was immunoSEQ multiplex PCR; TCRdb's version includes in-frame clones alone and lacks a portion of them. The top ten hold over 1.5% of the sample, which has about 200,000 clones, approximately 94% seen once. The sample in question was peripheral blood, obtained 28 days after the second dose of the MenACWY control vaccine. The receptor source for this set is an adult who received the MenACWY meningococcal vaccine as a control.

Details on this clone: The DNA is omitted, as the CDR3 cannot be located on it reliably, and the CDR3 follows TCRdb's listing. The CDR3 reads CASSYPGTVGAGTF. The rearrangement uses TRBV6-5 and TRBJ1-2; the table's D gene call, TRBD1, was not cross checked with the DNA. Germline CDR1 and CDR2: MNHEY and SVGAGI. The CDR3 extends over 14 residues, inclusive of both ends.

The rearrangement joins TRBV13 to TRBJ2-2; no reliable D call. The CDR3 extends over 13 amino acids. The V and J ends lost 4 bases and 2 bases respectively, with 5 bases between them. Germline CDR1 is PRHDT and CDR2 is FYEKMQ (reference sequence). CDR3 nucleotide sequence: TGTGCCAGCAGCTCTACAAACACCGGGGAGCTGTTTTTT. Translating it yields CASSSTNTGELFF.

The chain recombines TRBV13 with TRBJ2-3; D possibly corresponds to TRBD1 (6 bases). The CDR3 spans 16 residues. Germline V gene lookup returns CDR1 PRHDT and CDR2 FYEKMQ (reference sequence). V was trimmed by 4 bases and J by 1 base, leaving 15 bases between them. The CDR3 reads CASSSRTEWGTDTQYF. The DNA for the CDR3 is TGTGCCAGCAGCTCCCGGACAGAGTGGGGCACAGATACGCAGTATTTT. The variable domain in full, completed from reference TRBV13 and TRBJ2-3, reads AAGVIQSPRHLIKEKRETATLKCYPIPRHDTVYWYQQGPGQDPQFLISFYEKMQSDKGSIPDRFSAQQFSDYHSELNMSSLELGDSALYFCASSSRTEWGTDTQYFGPGTRLTVL.

The chain recombines TRBV2 with TRBJ1-5; 10 bases are a match to TRBD1. The germline gives CDR1 SNHLY, CDR2 FYNNEI. CDR3 size: 16 residues. V trimming: 4 bases; J trimming: 4 bases; junction bases outside the gene matches: 7. The CDR3 nucleotides are TGTGCCAGCAGTGTTGGGACAGGGGTGGGAAATCAGCCCCAGCATTTT. The encoded protein is CASSVGTGVGNQPQHF.

This sequence joins TRBV5-1 and TRBJ2-2, with 11 bases fitting TRBD2. CDR1 is SGHRS and CDR2 is YFSETQ in the germline V gene. The CDR3 totals 16 residues. The V segment lost 4 bases and the J segment 5 bases; nucleotides outside the gene matches: 7. CDR3 bases: TGCGCCAGCAGCCTCCGCCCTAGCGGGGGGACCGGGGAGCTGTTTTTT. This codes for CASSLRPSGGTGELFF.

The DNA for the CDR3 is TGTGCCATCAGTGAGCCGGGCGCGCGTTCACCCCTCCACTTT. It yields the protein CAISEPGARSPLHF. This rearrangement joins TRBV10-3 to TRBJ1-6, with no clear D. CDR1 is ENHRY and CDR2 is SYGVKD in the germline V gene. The V end lost 2 bases, the J end lost 9 bases, and 11 bases lay between the germline ends. This CDR3 spans 14 amino acids.

The chain employs TRBV24-1 and TRBJ2-3; the D is unclear. Germline V CDR1 and CDR2: KGHDR, SFDVKD. This CDR3 spans 14 amino acids. Trimming took 0 bases from V and 4 from J, leaving 7 bases between them. The CDR3 loop is CATSDLGFADTQYF. DNA for the CDR3: TGTGCCACCAGTGATTTGGGGTTTGCAGATACGCAGTATTTT.

The genes are TRBV29-1 and TRBJ2-7; D is unresolved. This CDR3 has 11 amino acids. Looked up from germline, CDR1 is SQVTM and CDR2 is ANQGSEA. The germline V and J ends were trimmed by 3 bases and 3 bases, with 6 bases remaining between them. The CDR3 DNA is TGCAGCGTTGAGGATAGCTACGAGCAGTACTTC. It translates to CSVEDSYEQYF.

The rearrangement uses TRBV6-5 and TRBJ2-2, with D possibly TRBD1 on 5 matching bases. The CDR3 totals 16 residues. Germline CDR1 MNHEY, CDR2 SVGAGI. V dropped 1 base and J dropped 0 bases, with 9 bases sitting between them. CDR3 nucleotide sequence: TGTGCCAGCAGTTACTGGGGCCAGTCGAACACCGGGGAGCTGTTTTTT. Amino acids: CASSYWGQSNTGELFF.

V usage is TRBV9 and J usage is TRBJ1-2; weak D call: TRBD1 (5 bases). The CDR3 spans 14 residues. Trimming shortened V by 0 bases and J by 4 bases, and 10 bases separated the two germline ends. Germline lookup yields CDR1 SGDLS and CDR2 YYNGEE. CDR3 loop: CASSVAQGGYGYTF. CDR3 DNA: TGTGCCAGCAGCGTAGCCCAGGGAGGCTATGGCTACACCTTC. Full variable domain (rest looked up from reference TRBV9 and TRBJ1-2): DSGVTQTPKHLITATGQRVTLRCSPRSGDLSVYWYQQSLDQGLQFLIQYYNGEERAKGNILERFSAQQFPDLHSELNLSSLELGDSALYFCASSVAQGGYGYTFGSGTRLTVV.

This chain uses TRBV15 with TRBJ1-5; no clear D gene. This CDR3 region has 16 residues. V was trimmed by 0 bases and J by 3 bases, leaving 12 bases between them. Germline loops: CDR1 LNHNV, CDR2 YYDKDF (reference sequence). The DNA for the CDR3 is TGTGCCACCAGCAGAGAATTCGCCGGGTCCAATCAGCCCCAGCATTTT. Translating gives CATSREFAGSNQPQHF.

This chain connects TRBV7-9 to TRBJ1-2; D remains ambiguous. Trimming took off 3 bases at V and 0 bases at J, with 5 bases between the two ends. Germline V gene data show CDR1 as SEHNR and CDR2 as FQNEAQ (reference sequence). The CDR3 runs to 13 residues. The DNA of the CDR3 is TGTGCCAGCAGCTTGGGTCCTAACTATGGCTACACCTTC. It codes for CASSLGPNYGYTF. The full variable domain, its missing parts supplied by reference TRBV7-9 and TRBJ1-2, is DTGVSQNPRHKITKRGQNVTFRCDPISEHNRLYWYRQTLGQGPEFLTYFQNEAQLEKSRLLSDRFSAERPKGSFSTLEIQRTEQGDSAMYLCASSLGPNYGYTFGSGTRLTVV.

The genes are TRBV3-1 (or the pseudogene TRBV3-2) and TRBJ1-5, with unresolved D. Looked up from germline, CDR1 is LGHDT and CDR2 is YNNKEL (reference sequence). Trimming took 3 bases from V and 1 from J, leaving 7 bases between them. This CDR3 spans 14 amino acids. The CDR3 is CASSQGGSNQPQHF. As DNA, the CDR3 is TGTGCCAGCAGCCAGGGAGGGAGCAATCAGCCCCAGCATTTT.

The chain combines TRBV7-2 with TRBJ2-5; D may be TRBD1 (5 bases). V was clipped by 3 bases and J by 1 base, with 6 bases between them. This CDR3 region has 13 residues. Germline V lookup: CDR1 SGHTA, CDR2 FQGNSA. The CDR3 nucleotides are TGTGCCAGCAGCTTGGGGCCCCAAGAGACCCAGTACTTC. This sequence encodes CASSLGPQETQYF.

The chain couples TRBV25-1 to TRBJ2-2; perhaps D is TRBD1 or TRBD2 (5 bases each). The length of the CDR3 is 15 residues. Germline V gene sequence: CDR1 MGHDK, CDR2 SYGVNS. Deletions cut 3 bases from V and 2 bases from J, with 10 bases between. Written as DNA, the CDR3 is TGTGCCAGCAGTGATACGGGACCCAACACCGGGGAGCTGTTTTTT. Protein product: CASSDTGPNTGELFF.

The rearrangement links TRBV6-4 to TRBJ1-2, with 8 bases lining up with TRBD1. The CDR3 is 15 residues long. V shed 2 bases and J 3 bases; nucleotides not matched to a gene: 5. In germline, CDR1 is MRHNA, CDR2 SNTAGT. The CDR3 DNA follows: TGTGCCAGCAGTGACGGGACAGGTGGGGACTATGGCTACACCTTC. It yields the protein CASSDGTGGDYGYTF.

V gene TRBV29-1 combines with J gene TRBJ1-2; D remains unclear. Trimming left V 0 bases short and J 4 bases short, with 9 bases between. Per germline, CDR1 SQVTM and CDR2 ANQGSEA. This CDR3 has 13 residues. In DNA form, the CDR3 reads TGCAGCGTTGAAGATCGCGGGCCCTATGGCTACACCTTC. Its protein product is CSVEDRGPYGYTF.

The chain is built from TRBV10-3 and TRBJ2-2, with unresolved D. Germline V lookup: CDR1 ENHRY, CDR2 SYGVKD. The CDR3 consists of 15 residues. V lost 7 bases, J lost 3 bases, and 15 bases lay in between. This CDR3 reads CAIKPHPAYTGELFF. CDR3 DNA sequence: TGTGCCATCAAGCCCCACCCGGCCTACACCGGGGAGCTGTTTTTT.

The chain joins TRBV27 to TRBJ2-3; D uncertain. The CDR3 is 14 amino acids. Trimming removed 0 bases from V and 8 bases from J, with 12 bases in between. Germline V lookup: CDR1 MNHEY, CDR2 SMNVEV (reference sequence). This chain's CDR3 is CASSLSALSGTQYF. For the CDR3, the DNA is TGTGCCAGCAGTTTATCCGCCTTAAGTGGTACGCAGTATTTT.

The genes are TRBV9 and TRBJ1-1; D is unresolved. The CDR3 consists of 13 residues. V lost 0 bases and J 1 base, leaving 4 bases between the germline ends. Germline V gene sequence: CDR1 SGDLS, CDR2 YYNGEE. CDR3 in DNA: TGTGCCAGCAGCGTAGCACAGAACACTGAAGCTTTCTTT. This codes for CASSVAQNTEAFF.

The chain joins TRBV14 to TRBJ2-2; possible D gene TRBD1, 6 bases. The CDR3 loop spans 15 amino acids. From germline, CDR1 is SGHDN and CDR2 FVKESK. Trimming cost V 2 bases and J 3 bases, with 10 bases left between them. The CDR3 reads CASSQLQGYTGELFF. The CDR3 DNA reads TGTGCCAGCAGCCAATTACAGGGTTACACCGGGGAGCTGTTTTTT.

The J gene is TRBJ2-1, the V gene TRBV24-1; D remains unclear. The CDR3 has 16 residues. From germline, CDR1 is KGHDR and CDR2 SFDVKD. Trimming removed 6 bases at V and 0 bases at J, with 14 bases between. The CDR3 nucleotides are TGTGCCACCAGTACCGTGGGTAGTGTCTCCTACAATGAGCAGTTCTTC. Translated, it gives CATSTVGSVSYNEQFF.

The V gene is TRBV28, the J gene TRBJ1-1; D not certain. The CDR3 covers 14 residues. Trimming pared 8 bases from V and 0 bases from J, leaving 13 bases between. Germline V CDR1 and CDR2: MDHEN, SYDVKM. CDR3 sequence: CASRTSRLNTEAFF. Here the CDR3 DNA reads TGTGCCAGCCGCACCTCAAGGTTGAACACTGAAGCTTTCTTT. The full variable domain, completed using reference TRBV28 and TRBJ1-1, is DVKVTQSSRYLVKRTGEKVFLECVQDMDHENMFWYRQDPGLGLRLIYFSYDVKMKEKGDIPEGYSVSREKKERFSLILESASTNQTSMYLCASRTSRLNTEAFFGQGTRLTVV.

The chain is built from TRBV19 and TRBJ1-5; weak D call: TRBD1 (6 bases). CDR1 is LNHDA and CDR2 is SQIVND in the germline V gene (reference sequence). Trimming shortened V by 6 bases and J by 7 bases, and 16 bases separated the two germline ends. The CDR3 runs to 14 residues. The CDR3 sequence: CASRRDIGGQPQHF. In DNA form, the CDR3 reads TGTGCCAGTAGACGGGACATCGGGGGACAGCCCCAGCATTTT.

The chain recombines TRBV7-9 with TRBJ1-2; 7 nucleotides agree with TRBD1. The V and J ends lost 5 bases and 8 bases, in that order; junction bases with no gene match: 8. Germline V CDR1 and CDR2: SEHNR, FQNEAQ (reference sequence). This CDR3 region has 13 residues. For the CDR3, the DNA is TGTGCCAGCAGCCAGGGACAGACCACGGGCTACACCTTC. This codes for CASSQGQTTGYTF.

The gene calls are TRBV6-2 or TRBV6-3 and TRBJ1-6; 7 nucleotides match TRBD1. The CDR3 has 14 amino acids. The V and J ends lost 2 bases and 14 bases, in that order; junction bases with no gene match: 9. Germline V lookup: CDR1 MNHEY, CDR2 SVGEGT. CDR3 region: CASSYAVQGTALHF. DNA for the CDR3: TGTGCCAGCAGTTACGCAGTACAGGGGACGGCCCTCCACTTT.